Below, 27 T cell receptor beta chains from the same sample are listed, as sequenced in a study of shared clonotypes between healthy human individuals. Some clones are missing from TCRdb's copy, which holds only in-frame ones; the method was immunoSEQ multiplex PCR. The table lists 2 million to 3 million clones, 93% of them singletons. The material sequenced was naive CD4+ T cells from PBMCs. The sample's subset: CD45RA+ positively selected. The receptors derive from a man between 18 and 29 years old in good health. Some clones in this sample may be carry-over from other donors' samples.

This clone was recorded only once. V is TRBV21-1 and J is TRBJ2-5; TRBD2 is the table's D call, not checked against the DNA. TRBV21-1 is described as a pseudogene. The CDR3 is 14 residues long. The CDR3 is CATRSGGHQETQYF. CDR3 bases: TGTGCCACCCGGTCGGGGGGCCATCAAGAGACCCAGTACTTC.

This clone was seen a handful of times. This chain links TRBV7-3 with TRBJ2-7; D not certain. This CDR3 comprises 14 residues. Germline-derived CDR1 and CDR2 are SGHTA and FQGTGA. Trimming left V 2 bases short and J 3 bases short, with 11 bases between. DNA of the CDR3: TGTGCCAGCAGCTTACGGGCCAAGGGCTACGAGCAGTACTTC. It encodes CASSLRAKGYEQYF.

The J gene is TRBJ2-1, the V gene TRBV27; a possible D gene is TRBD2 (5 bases). V gave up 10 bases and J gave up 0 bases, with 13 bases separating them. The V gene's germline CDR1 is MNHEY and CDR2 SMNVEV (reference sequence). The CDR3 is made up of 14 amino acids. This CDR3 reads CATPEDFSYNEQFF. CDR3 bases: TGTGCCACCCCGGAGGATTTCTCCTACAATGAGCAGTTCTTC.

V and J are TRBV5-5 and TRBJ2-5, with D unclear. Per the germline V gene, CDR1 is SGHKS and CDR2 is YYEKEE (reference sequence). Between the trimmed V and J ends, which lost 2 bases and 1 base, there was a span of 6 bases. The CDR3 runs to 13 residues. The CDR3: CASSFWGQETQYF. In nucleotides, the CDR3 is TGTGCCAGCAGCTTTTGGGGCCAAGAGACCCAGTACTTC. Full variable domain (rest looked up from reference TRBV5-5 and TRBJ2-5): DAGVTQSPTHLIKTRGQQVTLRCSPISGHKSVSWYQQVLGQGPQFIFQYYEKEERGRGNFPDRFSARQFPNYSSELNVNALLLGDSALYLCASSFWGQETQYFGPGTRLLVL.

Note on this clone: Other DNA sequences in the sample encode the same CDR3. The V and J genes are TRBV7-2 and TRBJ2-5; D is ambiguous. The CDR3 extends over 13 amino acids. V was clipped by 1 base and J by 2 bases, with 5 bases between them. CDR1 is SGHTA, CDR2 FQGNSA, per germline. The DNA of the CDR3 is TGTGCCAGCAGCTTAGTCAGTCAAGAGACCCAGTACTTC. It specifies CASSLVSQETQYF.

On this clone: This specimen includes other DNA sequences encoding the same CDR3. The chain couples TRBV19 to TRBJ1-1; D is perhaps TRBD1 (6 bases). Looked up from germline, CDR1 is LNHDA and CDR2 is SQIVND (reference sequence). Trimming removed 3 bases from V and 5 bases from J, with 13 bases in between. This CDR3 spans 14 amino acids. The chain's CDR3 is CASSIGQGRTEAFF. The CDR3 DNA is TGTGCCAGTAGTATCGGGCAGGGGAGGACTGAAGCTTTCTTT.

This clone occurred once. The chain employs TRBV10-2 and TRBJ1-1; tentatively, D is TRBD1 (5 bases). Germline CDR1 WSHSY, CDR2 SAAADI. V shed 3 bases and J shed 9 bases, with 14 bases lying between them. The CDR3 is made up of 13 amino acids. In DNA, the CDR3 is TGCGCCAGCAGTGAAGGAGAGGGGAGGAAAGCTTTCTTT. Amino acids: CASSEGEGRKAFF.

The chain employs TRBV5-4 and TRBJ2-7; no firm D call. Between the trimmed V and J ends, which lost 3 bases and 9 bases, there was a span of 16 bases. This CDR3 has 13 amino acids. The V gene's germline CDR1 is SGHNT and CDR2 YYREEE (reference sequence). The CDR3 DNA reads as TGTGCCAGCAGCTGGGGAATAGGGTTGGGGCAGTACTTC. Amino acids: CASSWGIGLGQYF.

The V gene is TRBV4-1, the J gene TRBJ2-7; tentatively, D is TRBD2 (5 bases). Trimming took 1 base from V and 3 from J, leaving 16 bases between them. Germline values: CDR1 MGHRA, CDR2 YSYEKL. CDR3 length equals 16 residues. In DNA, the CDR3 is TGCGCCAGCAGCCAAGTCATGGGCCTAGCTCTCTACGAGCAGTACTTC. Amino acid sequence: CASSQVMGLALYEQYF.

The rearrangement joins TRBV5-1 to TRBJ1-2, with TRBD1 as a possible D gene (5 bases). V lost 4 bases, J lost 5 bases, and 18 bases lay in between. Germline V gives CDR1 SGHRS, CDR2 YFSETQ. The CDR3 runs 15 residues. The CDR3, as DNA: TGCGCCAGCAGCCTCTCGGTGGGGTCAGGGTATGGCTACACCTTC. Amino acid sequence: CASSLSVGSGYGYTF.

This rearrangement joins TRBV5-1 to TRBJ2-7, with D unresolved. Germline V gives CDR1 SGHRS, CDR2 YFSETQ. This CDR3 region has 14 residues. Trimming took off 7 bases at V and 0 bases at J, with 14 bases between the two ends. The CDR3: CASGPSGDSYEQYF. For the CDR3, the DNA is TGCGCCAGCGGACCCTCTGGAGACTCCTACGAGCAGTACTTC.

As DNA, the CDR3 is TGTGCCAGCGGGTGGACATCCAACTTCCAAGAGACCCAGTACTTC. This translates into CASGWTSNFQETQYF. The chain combines TRBV27 with TRBJ2-5, with D perhaps TRBD1 (5 bases). V lost 8 bases, J lost 1 base, and 17 bases lay in between. This CDR3 region has 15 residues. Germline values: CDR1 MNHEY, CDR2 SMNVEV (reference sequence).

The chain joins TRBV14 to TRBJ2-2; D remains unclear. The CDR3 sequence is 13 residues long. Germline loops: CDR1 SGHDN, CDR2 FVKESK. V was pared by 8 bases and J by 0 bases, with 7 bases between. CDR3 DNA sequence: TGTGCCAGCGGGTCAGCGAACACCGGGGAGCTGTTTTTT. This codes for CASGSANTGELFF. Full variable domain (outside the CDR3, taken from reference TRBV14 and TRBJ2-2): EAGVTQFPSHSVIEKGQTVTLRCDPISGHDNLYWYRRVMGKEIKFLLHFVKESKQDESGMPNNRFLAERTGGTYSTLKVQPAELEDSGVYFCASGSANTGELFFGEGSRLTVL.

V is TRBV7-7 and J is TRBJ2-7; D is possibly TRBD2 (6 bases). The germline CDR1 and CDR2 sequences are SSHAT and FNYEAQ (reference sequence). The CDR3 sequence is 15 residues long. Trimming cost V 5 bases and J 4 bases, with 18 bases left between them. The CDR3 DNA reads as TGTGCCAGCAGCGCGGGGACGGGTCCGGGTTACGAGCAGTACTTC. Encoded protein: CASSAGTGPGYEQYF.

This chain links TRBV6-6 with TRBJ2-5; D might be TRBD2 (6 bases). V was clipped by 2 bases and J by 1 base, with 8 bases between them. Germline V CDR1 and CDR2: MNHNY, SVGAGI (reference sequence). The CDR3 runs to 14 residues. In nucleotides, the CDR3 is TGTGCCAGCAGTTACCGGGGACTCCAAGAGACCCAGTACTTC. It translates to CASSYRGLQETQYF.

Remarks on this clone: Other DNA sequences in this sample translate to the same CDR3. V is TRBV6-6 and J is TRBJ2-7; 7 nucleotides match TRBD1. Germline V gene data show CDR1 as MNHNY and CDR2 as SVGAGI (reference sequence). The V segment lost 2 bases and the J segment 2 bases; nucleotides outside the gene matches: 3. The CDR3 sequence is 14 residues long. CDR3 region: CASSYPGQTYEQYF. In nucleotides, the CDR3 is TGTGCCAGCAGTTACCCGGGACAGACCTACGAGCAGTACTTC.

This chain uses TRBV28 with TRBJ2-3, with no clear D. The CDR3 has 15 residues. Trimming cost V 3 bases and J 1 base, with 11 bases left between them. Germline assignment: CDR1 MDHEN and CDR2 SYDVKM. This chain's CDR3 is CASSFPSPGTDTQYF. For the CDR3, the DNA is TGTGCCAGCAGTTTCCCGTCGCCAGGCACAGATACGCAGTATTTT. Full variable domain (missing parts from reference TRBV28 and TRBJ2-3): DVKVTQSSRYLVKRTGEKVFLECVQDMDHENMFWYRQDPGLGLRLIYFSYDVKMKEKGDIPEGYSVSREKKERFSLILESASTNQTSMYLCASSFPSPGTDTQYFGPGTRLTVL.

The genes are TRBV25-1 and TRBJ2-3; a possible D gene is TRBD1 (6 bases). Trimming stripped 6 bases from V and 4 bases from J, with 14 bases between. The CDR3 length is 14 residues. Germline CDR1 MGHDK, CDR2 SYGVNS. The CDR3 bases are TGTGCCAGCAGGTTGGCAGGGGTCCCAGATACGCAGTATTTT. Amino acids: CASRLAGVPDTQYF.

The chain joins TRBV7-2 to TRBJ2-7, with TRBD1 identical over 11 bases. CDR1 and CDR2 from the germline V gene are SGHTA and FQGNSA. V lost 1 base and J lost 5; bases outside the gene matches: 4. This CDR3 has 15 residues. CDR3 protein: CASSLVGQGVDEQYF. The CDR3 DNA sequence: TGTGCCAGCAGCTTAGTGGGACAGGGGGTAGACGAGCAGTACTTC.

Regarding this clone: This sample includes further DNA sequences coding for the same CDR3. The chain combines TRBV28 with TRBJ1-5; no clear D gene. Germline-derived CDR1 and CDR2 are MDHEN and SYDVKM. Trimming removed 3 bases at V and 1 base at J, with 7 bases between. This CDR3 is 14 amino acids long. The CDR3 nucleotides are TGTGCCAGCAGTTTCGGGCGGAGCAATCAGCCCCAGCATTTT. Amino acid sequence: CASSFGRSNQPQHF.

This chain links TRBV4-1 with TRBJ2-1, with D possibly being TRBD2 (5 bases). Trimming stripped 1 base from V and 7 bases from J, with 14 bases between. The germline V gene encodes CDR1 MGHRA and CDR2 YSYEKL. This CDR3 has 15 amino acids. Here the CDR3 DNA reads TGCGCCAGCAGCCAAGGACTATCGACTGGGAATGAGCAGTTCTTC. As protein: CASSQGLSTGNEQFF.

The rearrangement links TRBV6-6 to TRBJ1-2, with D uncertain. In germline, CDR1 is MNHNY, CDR2 SVGAGI (reference sequence). The CDR3 spans 15 residues. Trimming took 2 bases from V and 0 from J, leaving 10 bases between them. Here the CDR3 DNA reads TGTGCCAGCAGTTACGGCGAGGGAGCTAACTATGGCTACACCTTC. Translated: CASSYGEGANYGYTF.

Regarding this clone: Different DNA sequences within this sample yield the same CDR3. The gene calls are TRBV5-6 and TRBJ2-4, with D tentatively TRBD2 (5 bases). The CDR3 consists of 15 residues. Germline V CDR1 and CDR2: SGHDT, YYEEEE. V lost 2 bases and J 0 bases, leaving 9 bases between the germline ends. In nucleotides, the CDR3 is TGTGCCAGCAGCTTCAGAGGGCTAGCCAAAAACATTCAGTACTTC. Translation: CASSFRGLAKNIQYF. Drawing the rest from reference TRBV5-6 and TRBJ2-4, the complete variable domain is DAGVTQSPTHLIKTRGQQVTLRCSPKSGHDTVSWYQQALGQGPQFIFQYYEEEERQRGNFPDRFSGHQFPNYSSELNVNALLLGDSALYLCASSFRGLAKNIQYFGAGTRLSVL.

As to this clone: Other DNA sequences in this specimen translate into the identical CDR3. The chain is built from TRBV9 and TRBJ2-1; 12 bases map to TRBD2. CDR3 length: 16 residues. CDR1 and CDR2 from the germline V gene are SGDLS and YYNGEE. The ends lost 4 bases at V and 2 bases at J; junction bases unmatched: 4. The CDR3 sequence is CASSPRTSGTYNEQFF. CDR3 DNA sequence: TGTGCCAGCAGCCCCAGGACTAGCGGGACCTACAATGAGCAGTTCTTC.

This rearrangement joins TRBV7-3 to TRBJ1-1; no reliable D call. The CDR3 length is 14 residues. The V end lost 2 bases, the J end lost 3 bases, and 10 bases lay between the germline ends. Germline loops: CDR1 SGHTA, CDR2 FQGTGA. The CDR3 nucleotides read TGTGCCAGCAGCTTACTGCACGGCGACACTGAAGCTTTCTTT. It encodes CASSLLHGDTEAFF.

The chain combines TRBV2 with TRBJ1-5; D is undetermined. The CDR3 is 13 residues long. The ends were cut back, 10 bases at V and 4 bases at J, with 14 bases in the middle. Germline V gene lookup returns CDR1 SNHLY and CDR2 FYNNEI. CDR3 region: CATALSSNQPQHF. The CDR3 DNA is TGTGCCACCGCCTTGAGTTCTAATCAGCCCCAGCATTTT. Drawing the rest from reference TRBV2 and TRBJ1-5, the complete variable domain is EPEVTQTPSHQVTQMGQEVILRCVPISNHLYFYWYRQILGQKVEFLVSFYNNEISEKSEIFDDQFSVERPDGSNFTLKIRSTKLEDSAMYFCATALSSNQPQHFGDGTRLSIL.

Only one count was recorded for this clone. Other DNA sequences in this sample translate to the same CDR3. The chain uses TRBV19 and TRBJ1-3; the match to TRBD1 covers 8 bases. The V segment lost 6 bases and the J segment 2 bases; nucleotides outside the gene matches: 3. The CDR3 runs 14 residues. The germline V gene has CDR1 LNHDA and CDR2 SQIVND (reference sequence). The CDR3 bases are TGTGCCAGTAGCGGGACAGGCGCTGGAAACACCATATATTTT. Protein: CASSGTGAGNTIYF. Full variable domain (outside the CDR3, taken from reference TRBV19 and TRBJ1-3): DGGITQSPKYLFRKEGQNVTLSCEQNLNHDAMYWYRQDPGQGLRLIYYSQIVNDFQKGDIAEGYSVSREKKESFPLTVTSAQKNPTAFYLCASSGTGAGNTIYFGEGSWLTVV.